Presented here are 9 T cell receptor beta chains from one specimen sequenced in a study of CD8 T cells in ankylosing spondylitis. Overall study findings and caveats: Blood from ankylosing spondylitis patients appeared to carry a characteristic roughly eight-variant TCR beta motif.

These receptors' targets are unknown. A single record per CDR3 protein comes from TCRdb applying MiXCR to the 5' RACE reads. This sample has fewer than 450,000 distinct CDR3 sequences, with approximately 17% found just once. Source material: blood, either unsorted or a sorted T cell fraction (not recorded which). All receptors derive from a male donor with ankylosing spondylitis.

This clonotype has a handful of counts. This chain links TRBV6-1 with TRBJ1-5; D not certain. V was shortened by 3 bases and J by 5 bases, with 5 bases between the two germline ends. In germline, CDR1 is MNHNS, CDR2 SASEGT. This CDR3 is 12 amino acids long. This chain's CDR3 is CASSERYQPQHF. For the CDR3, the DNA is TGTGCCAGCAGTGAGCGGTATCAGCCCCAGCATTTT.

J is TRBJ1-1 and V is TRBV2, with D hard to call. Between the trimmed V and J ends, which lost 6 bases and 4 bases, there was a span of 9 bases. Germline loops: CDR1 SNHLY, CDR2 FYNNEI. This CDR3 comprises 12 residues. The CDR3 nucleotides are TGTGCCAGCAGCGTGGCCGGCACTGAAGCTTTCTTT. It is translated as CASSVAGTEAFF.

This clonotype was recorded a few times. The J gene is TRBJ2-5, the V gene TRBV6-2 or TRBV6-3; 7 nucleotides agree with TRBD2. The V and J ends lost 8 bases and 0 bases, in that order; junction bases with no gene match: 3. Germline V gene lookup returns CDR1 MNHEY and CDR2 SVGEGT. This CDR3 region has 13 residues. The CDR3 nucleotides are TGTGCCAGCGGGCTAGCGGACCAAGAGACCCAGTACTTC. Its translation: CASGLADQETQYF.

The V and J genes are TRBV12-3 or TRBV12-4 and TRBJ1-1, with 11 bases identical to TRBD1. The CDR3 spans 15 residues. The V and J ends lost 3 bases and 5 bases, in that order; junction bases with no gene match: 5. The CDR3 loop reads CASSLDRGRGTEAFF. CDR3 nucleotide sequence: TGTGCCAGCAGTTTGGACAGGGGGCGGGGGACTGAAGCTTTCTTT.

In this sample, this clonotype turned up a few times. As DNA, the CDR3 is TGCAGTGCTAGTTGGGGACAGGGTACCTACGAGCAGTACTTC. This translates into CSASWGQGTYEQYF. This chain connects TRBV20-1 to TRBJ2-7; 9 bases are a match to TRBD1. The trim removed 3 bases at V and 2 bases at J, leaving 5 bases unmatched. The germline V gene has CDR1 DFQATT and CDR2 SNEGSKA (reference sequence). The CDR3 runs 14 residues.

V gene TRBV10-3 combines with J gene TRBJ2-7; D is uncertain. CDR1 is ENHRY and CDR2 is SYGVKD in the germline V gene. The CDR3 consists of 13 residues. The germline V and J ends were trimmed by 3 bases and 3 bases, with 9 bases remaining between them. The CDR3 sequence is CAISEQTHYEQYF. CDR3 coding DNA: TGTGCCATCAGTGAACAGACTCACTACGAGCAGTACTTC.

Only a few counts were recorded for this clonotype. This chain links TRBV5-1 with TRBJ1-1; D is unclear. This CDR3 has 14 amino acids. Trimming removed 0 bases at V and 4 bases at J, with 10 bases between. Germline V lookup: CDR1 SGHRS, CDR2 YFSETQ. The CDR3 loop reads CASSLGEGSTEAFF. The CDR3 bases are TGCGCCAGCAGCTTGGGGGAGGGCAGCACTGAAGCTTTCTTT.

This clonotype was counted between two and nine times. V usage is TRBV20-1 and J usage is TRBJ1-5; weak D call: TRBD1 (5 bases). The V and J ends lost 5 bases and 0 bases respectively, with 11 bases between them. The CDR3 covers 14 residues. Germline loops: CDR1 DFQATT, CDR2 SNEGSKA (reference sequence). CDR3 nucleotide sequence: TGCAGTGCTTCCCGGGGCAATAGCAATCAGCCCCAGCATTTT. As protein: CSASRGNSNQPQHF.

The V gene is TRBV6-1, the J gene TRBJ2-3; possible D gene TRBD1, 6 bases. Germline CDR1 and CDR2: MNHNS and SASEGT. V dropped 3 bases and J dropped 3 bases, with 22 bases sitting between them. This CDR3 is built from 18 residues. CDR3 bases: TGTGCCAGCAGTGAGAGGCCCTTGCAGGGGCGAAGAACAGATACGCAGTATTTT. This codes for CASSERPLQGRRTDTQYF.